The 32 T cell receptor beta chains in this list originate from one sample, sequenced in a study of blood T cell repertoires in COVID-19. Clones were read by immunoSEQ multiplex PCR, and TCRdb kept only the in-frame ones, dropping some. Of roughly 21,000 clones listed, 80% to 90% are singletons. The specimen sequenced was peripheral blood. Receptors were obtained from a human donor in a cohort sampled during active COVID-19.

V usage is TRBV9 and J usage is TRBJ2-2; 10 bases fit TRBD2. Germline CDR1 reads SGDLS; CDR2 reads YYNGEE. The CDR3 contains 15 residues. V was pared by 0 bases and J by 4 bases, with 0 bases of the junction left unmatched. CDR3 protein: CASSVASGGTGELFF. The DNA of the CDR3 is TGTGCCAGCAGCGTAGCTAGCGGGGGCACCGGGGAGCTGTTTTTT.

This chain uses TRBV7-6 with TRBJ2-5; 8 bases align to TRBD1. There are 15 residues in the CDR3. Germline V lookup: CDR1 SGHVS, CDR2 FNYEAQ. V lost 2 bases and J lost 4; bases outside the gene matches: 6. This chain's CDR3 is CASSLNQGAGETQYF. CDR3 bases: TGTGCCAGCAGCTTAAATCAGGGGGCCGGAGAGACCCAGTACTTC.

The CDR3 sequence: CASSRRDRGLAQHF. The CDR3 nucleotides are TGTGCCAGCAGCCGGCGGGACAGGGGGCTTGCCCAGCATTTT. J is TRBJ1-5 and V is TRBV5-6; 12 bases match TRBD1. V dropped 4 bases and J dropped 11; count of bases not matched to a gene: 7. The CDR3 totals 14 residues. Germline CDR1 SGHDT, CDR2 YYEEEE.

V is TRBV18 and J is TRBJ2-5, with 11 bases matching TRBD2. CDR3 length: 17 residues. V was pared by 2 bases and J by 3 bases, with 8 bases of the junction left unmatched. CDR1 is KGHSH, CDR2 LQKENI, per germline. The CDR3 nucleotides are TGTGCCAGCTCACCAAGAGTAGCGGGGGGGCCGGAAGAGACCCAGTACTTC. It translates to CASSPRVAGGPEETQYF. Combining the CDR3 with reference TRBV18 and TRBJ2-5 gives the whole variable domain NAGVMQNPRHLVRRRGQEARLRCSPMKGHSHVYWYRQLPEEGLKFMVYLQKENIIDESGMPKERFSAEFPKEGPSILRIQQVVRGDSAAYFCASSPRVAGGPEETQYFGPGTRLLVL.

This chain connects TRBV5-1 to TRBJ2-5; TRBD2 might be the D (5 bases). The CDR3 runs 14 residues. V gave up 2 bases and J gave up 2 bases, with 10 bases separating them. Germline CDR1 reads SGHRS; CDR2 reads YFSETQ. The CDR3 sequence: CASSLESGQETQYF. Written as DNA, the CDR3 is TGCGCCAGCAGCTTAGAGAGCGGACAAGAGACCCAGTACTTC.

The rearrangement uses TRBV5-5 and TRBJ2-7; 7 bases agree with TRBD1. CDR1 is SGHKS, CDR2 YYEKEE, per germline (reference sequence). This CDR3 is built from 16 residues. V trimming: 0 bases; J trimming: 3 bases; junction bases outside the gene matches: 9. The CDR3 region has the DNA TGTGCCAGCAGCTTGGGTGTTGCAGGGGGAAACTACGAGCAGTACTTC. This codes for CASSLGVAGGNYEQYF.

The chain joins TRBV27 to TRBJ2-5, with D maybe TRBD2 (6 bases). V was cut by 6 bases and J by 5 bases, with 16 bases left in between. CDR3 length: 14 residues. Germline V gene lookup returns CDR1 MNHEY and CDR2 SMNVEV (reference sequence). This CDR3 is CASSPRGVLETQYF. DNA for the CDR3: TGTGCCAGCAGCCCCCGCGGGGTTTTGGAGACCCAGTACTTC.

The chain links TRBV20-1 to TRBJ1-5; D call uncertain. The length of the CDR3 is 13 residues. Trimming removed 3 bases at V and 7 bases at J, with 13 bases between. Germline V gene sequence: CDR1 DFQATT, CDR2 SNEGSKA (reference sequence). The CDR3 bases are TGCAGTGCTAGTTTTGCGGATGGGCAGCCCCAGCATTTT. Its translation: CSASFADGQPQHF.

This chain links TRBV7-6 with TRBJ1-6; no definite D call. Germline V CDR1 and CDR2: SGHVS, FNYEAQ. This CDR3 comprises 13 residues. V was trimmed by 5 bases and J by 8 bases, leaving 10 bases between them. The DNA of the CDR3 is TGTGCCAGCAGCCCCCTCGGAGATTCACCCCTCCACTTT. Translation: CASSPLGDSPLHF. Using reference TRBV7-6 and TRBJ1-6 for the parts outside the CDR3, the full variable domain is GAGVSQSPRYKVTKRGQDVALRCDPISGHVSLYWYRQALGQGPEFLTYFNYEAQQDKSGLPNDRFSAERPEGSISTLTIQRTEQRDSAMYRCASSPLGDSPLHFGNGTRLTVT.

This sequence joins TRBV14 and TRBJ2-4; TRBD2 is a possible D gene (5 bases). This CDR3 has 13 amino acids. V lost 4 bases to trimming and J lost 11 bases, with 15 bases between them. From germline, CDR1 is SGHDN and CDR2 FVKESK. This CDR3 is CASSPGSGKVQYF. As DNA, the CDR3 is TGTGCCAGCAGCCCCGGGTCCGGGAAGGTTCAGTACTTC. The full variable domain, rest sourced from reference TRBV14 and TRBJ2-4, is EAGVTQFPSHSVIEKGQTVTLRCDPISGHDNLYWYRRVMGKEIKFLLHFVKESKQDESGMPNNRFLAERTGGTYSTLKVQPAELEDSGVYFCASSPGSGKVQYFGAGTRLSVL.

The J gene is TRBJ1-3, the V gene TRBV3-1 (or the pseudogene TRBV3-2); a weak D match, TRBD1 (5 bases). V lost 6 bases, J lost 0 bases, and 12 bases lay in between. Germline V lookup: CDR1 LGHDT, CDR2 YNNKEL (reference sequence). This CDR3 spans 15 amino acids. This chain's CDR3 is CASSFGTASGNTIYF. The DNA for the CDR3 is TGTGCCAGCAGTTTCGGGACTGCCTCTGGAAACACCATATATTTT.

This chain connects TRBV5-6 to TRBJ2-6, with a weak D call TRBD2 (5 bases). Trimming took 4 bases from V and 0 from J, leaving 14 bases between them. The CDR3 totals 17 residues. Germline CDR1 and CDR2: SGHDT and YYEEEE. The DNA for the CDR3 is TGTGCCAGCAGCCGCTTAGCGCAGGCCTCTGGGGCCAACGTCCTGACTTTC. This translates into CASSRLAQASGANVLTF.

This clone was observed a single time. CDR3 sequence: CASTGRDRGLSEQYF. DNA of the CDR3: TGCGCCAGCACGGGCCGGGACAGGGGGTTGAGCGAGCAGTACTTC. The chain recombines TRBV5-1 with TRBJ2-7, with 11 bases lining up with TRBD1. Germline V gives CDR1 SGHRS, CDR2 YFSETQ. The V and J ends lost 6 bases and 6 bases, in that order; junction bases with no gene match: 11. There are 15 residues in the CDR3. The full variable domain, with the rest looked up from reference TRBV5-1 and TRBJ2-7, is KAGVTQTPRYLIKTRGQQVTLSCSPISGHRSVSWYQQTPGQGLQFLFEYFSETQRNKGNFPGRFSGRQFSNSRSEMNVSTLELGDSALYLCASTGRDRGLSEQYFGPGTRLTVT.

The chain employs TRBV5-1 and TRBJ1-1; no clear D. The length of the CDR3 is 14 residues. CDR1 is SGHRS, CDR2 YFSETQ, per germline. V was clipped by 0 bases and J by 6 bases, with 12 bases between them. The chain's CDR3 is CASSLDYFSAEAFF. DNA for the CDR3: TGCGCCAGCAGCTTGGACTACTTTTCTGCTGAAGCTTTCTTT. The full variable domain, completed using reference TRBV5-1 and TRBJ1-1, is KAGVTQTPRYLIKTRGQQVTLSCSPISGHRSVSWYQQTPGQGLQFLFEYFSETQRNKGNFPGRFSGRQFSNSRSEMNVSTLELGDSALYLCASSLDYFSAEAFFGQGTRLTVV.

V usage is TRBV6-5 and J usage is TRBJ2-7, with no clear D. Germline-derived CDR1 and CDR2 are MNHEY and SVGAGI. V was cut by 6 bases and J by 3 bases, with 12 bases left in between. The CDR3 is made up of 13 amino acids. The CDR3 DNA sequence: TGTGCCAGCAGCCCGCAGGTTCTCTACGAGCAGTACTTC. Translation gives CASSPQVLYEQYF.

The rearrangement joins TRBV6-5 to TRBJ2-5; D is perhaps TRBD2 (5 bases). The CDR3 loop spans 13 amino acids. Looked up from germline, CDR1 is MNHEY and CDR2 is SVGAGI. The germline V and J ends were trimmed by 5 bases and 4 bases, with 11 bases remaining between them. The CDR3 sequence is CASSTRVRETQYF. The DNA of the CDR3 is TGTGCCAGCAGTACGAGGGTGCGAGAGACCCAGTACTTC.

The chain combines TRBV7-2 with TRBJ2-5; D might be TRBD2 (5 bases). Trimming stripped 5 bases from V and 4 bases from J, with 14 bases between. CDR1 SGHTA and CDR2 FQGNSA come from the germline V gene. CDR3 length equals 14 residues. The CDR3 nucleotides are TGTGCCAGCAGCCCGGGGTCGTTAAGAGAGACCCAGTACTTC. Translating it yields CASSPGSLRETQYF.

The J gene is TRBJ1-5, the V gene TRBV19; a weak D match, TRBD1 (5 bases). The V end lost 3 bases, the J end lost 4 bases, and 13 bases lay between the germline ends. The CDR3 runs 15 residues. Germline V CDR1 and CDR2: LNHDA, SQIVND (reference sequence). The chain's CDR3 is CASSMGRGWNQPQHF. The CDR3 region has the DNA TGTGCCAGTAGTATGGGGAGGGGATGGAATCAGCCCCAGCATTTT. Full variable domain (remainder filled in from reference TRBV19 and TRBJ1-5): DGGITQSPKYLFRKEGQNVTLSCEQNLNHDAMYWYRQDPGQGLRLIYYSQIVNDFQKGDIAEGYSVSREKKESFPLTVTSAQKNPTAFYLCASSMGRGWNQPQHFGDGTRLSIL.

The chain carries TRBV7-9 and TRBJ2-7; 9 positions agree with TRBD1. There are 15 residues in the CDR3. Trimming cost V 0 bases and J 1 base; bases outside gene matches: 1. CDR1 is SEHNR and CDR2 is FQNEAQ in the germline V gene (reference sequence). CDR3 loop: CASSLAGTGSYEQYF. The CDR3 coding sequence is TGTGCCAGCAGCTTAGCTGGGACAGGGTCCTACGAGCAGTACTTC.

A few counts support this clone. This chain connects TRBV5-1 to TRBJ1-2, with TRBD1 matching over 7 bases. The CDR3 spans 14 residues. The junction had 8 bases not matched to a gene; V was cut back by 7 bases and J by 2 bases. Germline assignment: CDR1 SGHRS and CDR2 YFSETQ. The CDR3 bases are TGCGCCAGCGGGAACAGGGACAGCAACTATGGCTACACCTTC. Its protein product is CASGNRDSNYGYTF.

CDR3 DNA sequence: TGTGCCAGCAGCCCGGACAGGGTAGTCACAGATACGCAGTATTTT. This translates into CASSPDRVVTDTQYF. This chain joins TRBV3-1 (or the pseudogene TRBV3-2) and TRBJ2-3; 8 nucleotides match TRBD1. Germline CDR1 is LGHDT and CDR2 is YNNKEL (reference sequence). There are 15 residues in the CDR3. V dropped 4 bases and J dropped 2; count of bases not matched to a gene: 5.

Here the CDR3 DNA reads TGTGCCAGCAGTTTTGGCGGTCCGAATCAGCCCCAGCATTTT. This gives the protein CASSFGGPNQPQHF. The chain is built from TRBV27 and TRBJ1-5; no clear D gene. The CDR3 is made up of 14 amino acids. Trimming removed 3 bases at V and 4 bases at J, with 10 bases between. CDR1 and CDR2 (germline): MNHEY, SMNVEV (reference sequence).

This CDR3 reads CASSEGGPNTEAFF. The CDR3 DNA follows: TGTGCCAGCAGTGAAGGGGGGCCCAACACTGAAGCTTTCTTT. The chain recombines TRBV6-1 with TRBJ1-1; possible D gene TRBD1, 6 bases. The CDR3 runs to 14 residues. The germline gives CDR1 MNHNS, CDR2 SASEGT. V was cut by 1 base and J by 2 bases, with 8 bases left in between.

This rearrangement joins TRBV9 to TRBJ2-2; TRBD1 might be the D (6 bases). V lost 0 bases and J 8 bases, leaving 11 bases between the germline ends. CDR3 size: 14 residues. The V gene's germline CDR1 is SGDLS and CDR2 YYNGEE. CDR3 nucleotides: TGTGCCAGCAGCGTAGTAGCCCAGGGGGGGGAGCTGTTTTTT. As protein: CASSVVAQGGELFF.

The chain combines TRBV28 with TRBJ1-5, with TRBD1 as a possible D gene (6 bases). The CDR3 totals 15 residues. CDR1 MDHEN and CDR2 SYDVKM come from the germline V gene. Trimming stripped 6 bases from V and 0 bases from J, with 12 bases between. CDR3 residues: CASRGAETSNQPQHF. The CDR3 DNA reads TGTGCCAGCAGGGGGGCAGAGACTAGCAATCAGCCCCAGCATTTT.

In this sample, this clone turned up a few times. CDR3 residues: CASSPVTGQGGTEAFF. CDR3 nucleotide sequence: TGTGCCAGCTCACCCGTGACGGGACAGGGAGGCACTGAAGCTTTCTTT. The V and J genes are TRBV18 and TRBJ1-1, with 9 bases identical to TRBD1. CDR1 KGHSH and CDR2 LQKENI come from the germline V gene. The CDR3 runs 16 residues. V shed 3 bases and J 4 bases; nucleotides not matched to a gene: 9.

The CDR3 DNA follows: TGTGCCAGCAGATACATCGCAGACAGGGGCACGCAGTATTTT. It translates to CASRYIADRGTQYF. V usage is TRBV6-2 or TRBV6-3 and J usage is TRBJ2-3, with 8 bases matching TRBD1. Germline assignment: CDR1 MNHEY and CDR2 SVGEGT. The CDR3 consists of 14 residues. J lost 9 bases, V lost 6 bases, and 11 bases had no gene match.

About this clone itself: A read error may account for a junction end that differs from germline. The CDR3 loop is CASSDSGQAREKLFF. DNA of the CDR3: TGTGCCAGCAGTGACTCAGGACAGGCGCGGGAAAAACTGTTTTTT. The chain has TRBV6-5 and TRBJ1-4; 7 bases line up with TRBD1. CDR3 length equals 15 residues. Germline assignment: CDR1 MNHEY and CDR2 SVGAGI.

The rearrangement uses TRBV5-1 and TRBJ1-2; D gene uncertain. Between the trimmed V and J ends, which lost 7 bases and 8 bases, there was a span of 21 bases. Germline values: CDR1 SGHRS, CDR2 YFSETQ. This CDR3 has 14 amino acids. The CDR3 DNA reads as TGCGCCAGCGGGTTCATTGAGCGTGGAGGAGGCTACACCTTC. Translated: CASGFIERGGGYTF.

Only a few counts were recorded for this clone. The chain couples TRBV6-4 to TRBJ2-2; perhaps TRBD1 as D (5 bases). Germline V gene lookup returns CDR1 MRHNA and CDR2 SNTAGT. V shed 5 bases and J shed 3 bases, with 7 bases lying between them. The CDR3 is 13 residues long. The CDR3 bases are TGTGCCAGCAGTCAGGGTTACACCGGGGAGCTGTTTTTT. Residues: CASSQGYTGELFF.

This clone is a singleton in its sample. This rearrangement joins TRBV6-5 to TRBJ2-3; 9 bases match TRBD1. This CDR3 is 14 amino acids long. The V and J ends lost 6 bases and 6 bases, in that order; junction bases with no gene match: 7. Germline V CDR1 and CDR2: MNHEY, SVGAGI. The DNA for the CDR3 is TGTGCCAGCAGGCAGGGACAGGGAGTTGATACGCAGTATTTT. Encoded protein: CASRQGQGVDTQYF.

V is TRBV6-1 and J is TRBJ1-6, with TRBD1 identical over 8 bases. This CDR3 spans 15 amino acids. Germline CDR1 and CDR2: MNHNS and SASEGT. The V gene end was trimmed by 3 bases and the J gene end by 7 bases; junction bases not matched to a gene: 5. CDR3 in DNA: TGTGCCAGCAGTGACCGGACAGGGACCAATTCACCCCTCCACTTT. This codes for CASSDRTGTNSPLHF.